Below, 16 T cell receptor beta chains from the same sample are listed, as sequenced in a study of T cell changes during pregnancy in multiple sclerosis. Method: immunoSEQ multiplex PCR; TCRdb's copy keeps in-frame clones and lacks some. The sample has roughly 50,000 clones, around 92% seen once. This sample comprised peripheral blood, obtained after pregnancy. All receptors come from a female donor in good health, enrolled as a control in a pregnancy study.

The CDR3 DNA is TGTGCCAGCAGTTCTTTCGGACAGGGGGCGATTGGGCAGTTCTTC. Its translation: CASSSFGQGAIGQFF. The chain uses TRBV27 and TRBJ2-1; the match to TRBD1 covers 11 bases. V lost 4 bases and J lost 12; bases outside the gene matches: 11. The CDR3 is 15 amino acids. Per germline, CDR1 MNHEY and CDR2 SMNVEV (reference sequence).

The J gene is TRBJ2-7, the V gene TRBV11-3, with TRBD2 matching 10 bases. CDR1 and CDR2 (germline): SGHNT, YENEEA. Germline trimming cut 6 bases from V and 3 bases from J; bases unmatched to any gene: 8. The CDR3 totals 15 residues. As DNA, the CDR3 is TGTGCCAGCAGTTGGTCTAGCGGGGGAAACTACGAGCAGTACTTC. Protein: CASSWSSGGNYEQYF.

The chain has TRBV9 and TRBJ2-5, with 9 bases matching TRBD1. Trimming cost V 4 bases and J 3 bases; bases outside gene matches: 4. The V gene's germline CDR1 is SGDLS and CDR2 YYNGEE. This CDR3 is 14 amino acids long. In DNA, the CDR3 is TGTGCCAGCAGCCCCAGGACAGGGGAAGAGACCCAGTACTTC. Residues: CASSPRTGEETQYF.

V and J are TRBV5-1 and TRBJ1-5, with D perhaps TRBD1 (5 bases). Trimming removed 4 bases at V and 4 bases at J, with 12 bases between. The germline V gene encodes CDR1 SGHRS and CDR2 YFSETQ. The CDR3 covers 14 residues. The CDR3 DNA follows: TGCGCCAGCAGCCCCGGGGAGGGGAATCAGCCCCAGCATTTT. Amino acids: CASSPGEGNQPQHF.

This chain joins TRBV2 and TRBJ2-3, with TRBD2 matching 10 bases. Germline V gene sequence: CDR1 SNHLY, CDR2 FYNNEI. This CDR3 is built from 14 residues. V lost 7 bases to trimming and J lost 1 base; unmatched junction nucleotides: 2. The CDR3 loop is CASTGLAGTDTQYF. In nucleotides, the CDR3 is TGTGCCAGCACTGGACTAGCGGGCACAGATACGCAGTATTTT.

The DNA for the CDR3 is TGTGCCACCCACAGCAGCAATCAGCCCCAGCATTTT. Encoded protein: CATHSSNQPQHF. The chain joins TRBV28 to TRBJ1-5, with D unresolved. Per germline, CDR1 MDHEN and CDR2 SYDVKM. The CDR3 length is 12 residues. The germline V and J ends were trimmed by 10 bases and 1 base, with 8 bases remaining between them. Variable domain in full (rest from reference TRBV28 and TRBJ1-5): DVKVTQSSRYLVKRTGEKVFLECVQDMDHENMFWYRQDPGLGLRLIYFSYDVKMKEKGDIPEGYSVSREKKERFSLILESASTNQTSMYLCATHSSNQPQHFGDGTRLSIL.

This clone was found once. The CDR3, as DNA: TGTGCCAGCAGCGGCCGCGGGACTAGCGGGAGTAGGTATTTT. This gives the protein CASSGRGTSGSRYF. This chain links TRBV9 with TRBJ2-3, with 14 bases lining up with TRBD2. After removal of 3 bases from V and 14 bases from J, the junction contained 8 bases not matched to a gene. Germline values: CDR1 SGDLS, CDR2 YYNGEE. The CDR3 consists of 14 residues.

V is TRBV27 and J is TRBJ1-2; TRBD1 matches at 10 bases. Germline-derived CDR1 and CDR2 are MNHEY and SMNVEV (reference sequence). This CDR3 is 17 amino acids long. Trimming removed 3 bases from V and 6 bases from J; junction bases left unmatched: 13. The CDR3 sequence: CASSFNFGTGAENGYTF. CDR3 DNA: TGTGCCAGCAGTTTCAATTTTGGGACAGGGGCGGAAAATGGCTACACCTTC.

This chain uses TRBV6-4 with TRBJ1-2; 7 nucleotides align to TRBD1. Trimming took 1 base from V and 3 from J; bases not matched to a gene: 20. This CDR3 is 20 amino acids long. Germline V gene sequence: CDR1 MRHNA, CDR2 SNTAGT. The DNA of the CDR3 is TGTGCCAGCAGTGACTTTTACTGCGGGACAGCGGCTCAACTAGACTATGGCTACACCTTC. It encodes CASSDFYCGTAAQLDYGYTF.

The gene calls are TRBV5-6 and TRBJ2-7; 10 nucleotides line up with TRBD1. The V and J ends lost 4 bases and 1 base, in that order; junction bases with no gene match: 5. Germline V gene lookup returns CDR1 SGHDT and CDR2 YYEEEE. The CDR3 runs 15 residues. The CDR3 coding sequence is TGTGCCAGCAGCCGGCCGGGACAGGGGTCCTACGAGCAGTACTTC. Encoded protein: CASSRPGQGSYEQYF.

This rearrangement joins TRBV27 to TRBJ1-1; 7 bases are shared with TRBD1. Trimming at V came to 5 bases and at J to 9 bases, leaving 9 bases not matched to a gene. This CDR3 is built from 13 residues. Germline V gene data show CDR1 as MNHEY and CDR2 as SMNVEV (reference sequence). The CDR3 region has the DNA TGTGCCAGCAGTCCCCCGGGACAGCGGAAAGCTTTCTTT. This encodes CASSPPGQRKAFF.

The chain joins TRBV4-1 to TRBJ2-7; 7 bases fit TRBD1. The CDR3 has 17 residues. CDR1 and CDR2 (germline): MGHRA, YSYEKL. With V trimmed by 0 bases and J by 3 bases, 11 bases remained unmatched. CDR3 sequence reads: CASSQDTETGYSYEQYF. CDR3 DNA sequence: TGCGCCAGCAGCCAAGATACCGAGACAGGGTATAGCTACGAGCAGTACTTC.

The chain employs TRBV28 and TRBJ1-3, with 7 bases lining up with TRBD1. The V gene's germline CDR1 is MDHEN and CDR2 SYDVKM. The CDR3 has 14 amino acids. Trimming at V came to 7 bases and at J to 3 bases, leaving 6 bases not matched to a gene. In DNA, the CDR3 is TGTGCCAGCAACCAGGGGGTCTTTGGAAACACCATATATTTT. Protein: CASNQGVFGNTIYF.

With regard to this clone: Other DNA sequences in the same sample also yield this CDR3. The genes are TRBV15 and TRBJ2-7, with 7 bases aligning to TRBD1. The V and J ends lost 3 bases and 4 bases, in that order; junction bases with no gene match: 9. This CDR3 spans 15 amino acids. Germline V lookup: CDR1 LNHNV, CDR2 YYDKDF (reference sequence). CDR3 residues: CATSRLRDSSYEQYF. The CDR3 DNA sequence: TGTGCCACCAGCAGGCTCCGGGACAGTTCATACGAGCAGTACTTC.

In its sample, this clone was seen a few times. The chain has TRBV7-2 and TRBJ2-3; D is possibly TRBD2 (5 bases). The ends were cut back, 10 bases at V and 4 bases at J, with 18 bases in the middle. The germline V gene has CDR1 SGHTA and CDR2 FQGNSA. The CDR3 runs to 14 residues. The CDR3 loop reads CATGRSRRADTQYF. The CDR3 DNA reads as TGTGCCACCGGCAGGTCGAGGCGGGCAGATACGCAGTATTTT.

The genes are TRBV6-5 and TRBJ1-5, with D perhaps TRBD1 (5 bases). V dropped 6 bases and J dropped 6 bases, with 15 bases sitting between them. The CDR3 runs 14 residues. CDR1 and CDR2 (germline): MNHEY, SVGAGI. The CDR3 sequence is CASSSDSHRQPQHF. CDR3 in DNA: TGTGCCAGCAGCTCCGACAGTCATCGTCAGCCCCAGCATTTT.